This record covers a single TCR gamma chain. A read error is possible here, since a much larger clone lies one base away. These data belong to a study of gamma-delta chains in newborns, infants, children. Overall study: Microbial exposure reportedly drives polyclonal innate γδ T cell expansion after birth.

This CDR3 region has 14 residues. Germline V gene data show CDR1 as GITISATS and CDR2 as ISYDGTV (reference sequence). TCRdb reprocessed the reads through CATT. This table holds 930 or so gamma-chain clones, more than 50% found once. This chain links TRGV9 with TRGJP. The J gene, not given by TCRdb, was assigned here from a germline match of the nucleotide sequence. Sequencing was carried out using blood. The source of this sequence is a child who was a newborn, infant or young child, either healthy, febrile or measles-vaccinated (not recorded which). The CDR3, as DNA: TGTGCCTTGTGGGAGGAGTGGGGCAAAAAAATCAAGGTATTT. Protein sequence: CALWEEWGKKIKVF.